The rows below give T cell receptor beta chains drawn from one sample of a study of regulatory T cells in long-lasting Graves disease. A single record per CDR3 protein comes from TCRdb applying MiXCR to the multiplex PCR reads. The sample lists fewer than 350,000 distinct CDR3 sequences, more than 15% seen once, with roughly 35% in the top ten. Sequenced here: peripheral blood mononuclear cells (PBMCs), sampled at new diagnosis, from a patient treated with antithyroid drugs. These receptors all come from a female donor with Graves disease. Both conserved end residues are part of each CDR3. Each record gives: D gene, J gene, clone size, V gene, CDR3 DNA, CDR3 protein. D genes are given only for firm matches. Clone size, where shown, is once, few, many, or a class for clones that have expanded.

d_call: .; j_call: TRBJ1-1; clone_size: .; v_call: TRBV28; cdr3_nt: TGTGCCAGCGTTAGCTGGTGGGGGGATACTGAAGCTTTCTTT; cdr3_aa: CASVSWWGDTEAFF
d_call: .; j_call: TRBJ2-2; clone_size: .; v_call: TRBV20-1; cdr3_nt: TGCAGTGCTAGAAAGGCGGGATGGACCGGGGAGCTGTTTTTT; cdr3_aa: CSARKAGWTGELFF
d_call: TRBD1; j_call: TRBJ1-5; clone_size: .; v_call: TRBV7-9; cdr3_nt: TGTGCCAGCAGCATAGGACAGGGAGCTCAGCCCCAGCATTTT; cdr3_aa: CASSIGQGAQPQHF
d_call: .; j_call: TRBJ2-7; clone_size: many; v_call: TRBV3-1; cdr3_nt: TGTGCCAGCAGCCAGTCGCGATTGAGCTCCTACGAGCAGTACTTC; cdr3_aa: CASSQSRLSSYEQYF
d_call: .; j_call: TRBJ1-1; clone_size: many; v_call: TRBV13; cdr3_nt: TGTGCCAGCAGCGTCGGAGGGGGAGGCACTGAAGCTTTCTTT; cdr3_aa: CASSVGGGGTEAFF
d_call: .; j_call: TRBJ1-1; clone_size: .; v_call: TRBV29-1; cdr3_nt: TGCAGCGTTCTCTCTTCCTGGGGGCTCAGCACTGAAGCTTTCTTT; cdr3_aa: CSVLSSWGLSTEAFF
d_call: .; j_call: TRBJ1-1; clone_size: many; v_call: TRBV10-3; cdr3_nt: TGTGCCATCAGTGAGCCGGGAGGGATTCGGGTCTACACTGAAGCTTTCTTT; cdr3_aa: CAISEPGGIRVYTEAFF
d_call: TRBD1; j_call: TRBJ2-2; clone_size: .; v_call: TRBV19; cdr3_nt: TGTGCCAGTAGGACGGACAGGGGGCCCACCGGGGAGCTGTTTTTT; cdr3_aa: CASRTDRGPTGELFF
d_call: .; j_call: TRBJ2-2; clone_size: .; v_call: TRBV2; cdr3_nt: TGTGCCAGCAGCTCGCTGGGACAAGTAACCGGGGAGCTGTTTTTT; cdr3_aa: CASSSLGQVTGELFF
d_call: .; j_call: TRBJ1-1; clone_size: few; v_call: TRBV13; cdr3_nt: TGTGCCAGCAGCTTGGCGACCGTCGGTGCTTTCTTT; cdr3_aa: CASSLATVGAFF
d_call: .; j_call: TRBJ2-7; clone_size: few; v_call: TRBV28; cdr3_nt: TGTGCCAGCAGTTCAGGATACGGCTACGAGCAGTACTTC; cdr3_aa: CASSSGYGYEQYF
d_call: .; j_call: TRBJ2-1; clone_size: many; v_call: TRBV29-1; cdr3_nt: TGCAGCGCGTTCGACAATGAGCAGTTCTTC; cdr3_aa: CSAFDNEQFF
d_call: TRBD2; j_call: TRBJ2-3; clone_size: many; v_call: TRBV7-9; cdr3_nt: TGTGCCAGCAGTCCGGGACTAGCCGCAGATACGCAGTATTTT; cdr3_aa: CASSPGLAADTQYF
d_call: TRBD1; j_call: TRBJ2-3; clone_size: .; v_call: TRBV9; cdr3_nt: TGTGCCAGCAGCGTAGTGGGACAGGGATCCACAGATACGCAGTATTTT; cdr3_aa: CASSVVGQGSTDTQYF
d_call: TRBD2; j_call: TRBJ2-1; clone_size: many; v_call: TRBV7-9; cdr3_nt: TGTGCCAGCAGCTCCTGGACTAGCGGCAATGAGCAGTTCTTC; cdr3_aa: CASSSWTSGNEQFF
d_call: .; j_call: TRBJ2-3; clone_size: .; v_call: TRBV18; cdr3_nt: TGTGCCAGCCCCAGCGGCCTTAACACCGGAGATACGCAGTATTTT; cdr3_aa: CASPSGLNTGDTQYF
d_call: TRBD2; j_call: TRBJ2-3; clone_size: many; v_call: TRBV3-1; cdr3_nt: TGTGCCAGCAGCCAACCCGGGACTAGAGGTACGCAGTATTTT; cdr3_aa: CASSQPGTRGTQYF
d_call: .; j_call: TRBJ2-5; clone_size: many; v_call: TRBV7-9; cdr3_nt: TGTGCCAGCAGCTTAAGAGGGTTAGAGACCCAGTACTTC; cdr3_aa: CASSLRGLETQYF
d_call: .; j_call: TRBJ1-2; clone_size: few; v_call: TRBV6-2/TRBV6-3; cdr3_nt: TGTGCCAGCAGTACCCGCAGAGAGTTTTATGGCTACACCTTC; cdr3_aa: CASSTRREFYGYTF
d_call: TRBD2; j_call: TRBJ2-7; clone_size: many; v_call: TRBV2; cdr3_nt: TGTGCCAGCGCAGAGCGGGAGGGCCGGGCCGAGCAGTACTTC; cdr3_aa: CASAEREGRAEQYF
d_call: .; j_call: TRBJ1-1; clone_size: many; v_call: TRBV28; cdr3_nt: TGTGCCAGCAGTTTATGGCAGGGGCGGATCGCTTTCTTT; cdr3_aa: CASSLWQGRIAFF
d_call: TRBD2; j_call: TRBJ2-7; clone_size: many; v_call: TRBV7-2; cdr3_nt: TGTGCCAGCAGTCCGCTAGCGGGAGGAAGCTACGAGCAGTACTTC; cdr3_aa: CASSPLAGGSYEQYF
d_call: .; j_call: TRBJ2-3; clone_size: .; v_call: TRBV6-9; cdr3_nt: TGTGCCAGCAGTTCGCTTCCCACCCTCGAGGGCGATACGCAGTATTTT; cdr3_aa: CASSSLPTLEGDTQYF
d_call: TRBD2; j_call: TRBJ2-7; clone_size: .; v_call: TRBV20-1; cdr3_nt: TGCAGTGCCCCACCTAAATGGGGGGGGGGACTAAACTACGAGCAGTACTTC; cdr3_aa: CSAPPKWGGGLNYEQYF
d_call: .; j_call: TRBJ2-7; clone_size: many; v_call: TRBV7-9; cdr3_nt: TGTGCCAGCAGCCCCGAGTACGAGCAGTACTTC; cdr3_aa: CASSPEYEQYF
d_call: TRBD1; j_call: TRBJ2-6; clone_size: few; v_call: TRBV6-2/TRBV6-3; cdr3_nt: TGTGCCAGCTTGGGGACAGGAGAAGCCCCCGGGGCCAACGTCCTGACTTTC; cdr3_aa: CASLGTGEAPGANVLTF
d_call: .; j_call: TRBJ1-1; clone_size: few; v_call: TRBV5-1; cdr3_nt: TGTACCAGCAGCTTAGGGGGGATGAACACTGAAGCTTTCTTT; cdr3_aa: CTSSLGGMNTEAFF
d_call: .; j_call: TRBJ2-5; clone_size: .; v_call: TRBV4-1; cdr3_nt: TGCGCCAGCAGCCAAGTGTTGATGGGGGCGGGAGAGACCCAGTACTTC; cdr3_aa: CASSQVLMGAGETQYF
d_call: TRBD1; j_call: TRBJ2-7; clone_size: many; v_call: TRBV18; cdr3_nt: TGTGCCAGCTCACCTCCGATCAACAGGGGGCGAACGTACGAGCAGTACTTC; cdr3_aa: CASSPPINRGRTYEQYF